This TCR beta chain emerged from a study of OX40 agonist ivuxolimab in advanced cancers. The wider study: Patients got intravenous ivuxolimab at 0.01 to 10 mg/kg every 2 weeks.

Sequenced by immunoSEQ multiplex PCR; TCRdb stores in-frame clones only, minus some. Of tens of thousands of clones in the sample, 88% are singletons; the top ten hold roughly 0.7%. Patients with a history of autoimmune disease or on systemic immunosuppression were excluded. Blood got drawn at baseline, again on cycle 4 day 1, and then on cycle 7 day 1. Study-wide findings and caveats: Expanded clones belonging to CD8+ T cells outnumbered, on average, those of CD4+.

This clone was seen just once. What it recognizes is unknown. V lost 0 bases and J lost 0, with 12 bases in between. This CDR3 contains 17 residues. Germline V lookup: CDR1 LGHNA, CDR2 YSLEER. Sequenced material: CD4+ or CD8+ T cells sorted from blood, taken in a trial of the OX40 agonist ivuxolimab. This clonotype originated in an adult with an advanced solid tumor such as melanoma, head and neck, liver or kidney cancer. This chain joins TRBV4-3 and TRBJ1-3; unclear D gene. Here the CDR3 reads CASSQEPLQHSGNTIYF. The CDR3 bases are TGCGCCAGCAGCCAAGAACCGTTGCAGCACTCTGGAAACACCATATATTTT.